One sample yielded the 28 T cell receptor beta chains listed below, sequenced in a study of response to subunit inactivated influenza vaccine. A single record per CDR3 protein comes from TCRdb applying MiXCR to the RT-PCR reads. The sample contains about 500,000 distinct CDR3 sequences, approximately 16% of which appear only once. The sample here was CD4+ T cells sorted from PBMCs, taken less than 25 months after vaccination. These receptor sequences come from a man between 50 and 70 years old who received an inactivated influenza vaccine.

This sequence joins TRBV7-9 and TRBJ2-5, with D uncertain. CDR1 is SEHNR and CDR2 is FQNEAQ in the germline V gene (reference sequence). The CDR3 extends over 14 amino acids. Trimming took 5 bases from V and 1 from J, leaving 11 bases between them. This CDR3 reads CASSQLRFQETQYF. CDR3 coding DNA: TGTGCCAGCAGCCAGCTCCGGTTCCAAGAGACCCAGTACTTC.

This chain connects TRBV19 to TRBJ2-7; 8 bases match TRBD1. The J segment lost 6 bases and the V segment lost 4 bases, leaving 5 bases of the junction unmatched. This CDR3 region has 13 residues. The germline CDR1 and CDR2 sequences are LNHDA and SQIVND (reference sequence). Written as DNA, the CDR3 is TGTGCCAGTAGTAACCCAGGGGGCCGCGAGCAGTACTTC. This encodes CASSNPGGREQYF.

This chain connects TRBV7-2 to TRBJ2-1; D remains ambiguous. The germline gives CDR1 SGHTA, CDR2 FQGNSA. This CDR3 is built from 12 residues. Trimming left V 5 bases short and J 9 bases short, with 11 bases between. The CDR3 DNA sequence: TGTGCCAGCAGCCCGACGGGCGGTGAGCAGTTCTTC. Translated: CASSPTGGEQFF.

This clonotype was seen a few times. The chain carries TRBV6-5 and TRBJ2-7; the match to TRBD1 covers 8 bases. The germline CDR1 and CDR2 sequences are MNHEY and SVGAGI. CDR3 length: 14 amino acids. Trimming removed 1 base from V and 6 bases from J; junction bases left unmatched: 5. Here the CDR3 DNA reads TGTGCCAGCAGTTACTTCGGCACAGGGGGCGAGCAGTACTTC. As protein: CASSYFGTGGEQYF.

The chain joins TRBV20-1 to TRBJ1-5; no clear D gene. Per the germline V gene, CDR1 is DFQATT and CDR2 is SNEGSKA (reference sequence). The CDR3 spans 12 residues. Trimming removed 6 bases at V and 6 bases at J, with 12 bases between. Written as DNA, the CDR3 is TGCAGTGCGCCCACGTCGGGTCAGCCCCAGCATTTT. Translated, it gives CSAPTSGQPQHF.

The chain has TRBV10-3 and TRBJ2-7, with 7 bases aligning to TRBD1. CDR1 is ENHRY, CDR2 SYGVKD, per germline. Trimming took 3 bases from V and 0 from J; bases not matched to a gene: 8. The CDR3 runs to 16 residues. CDR3: CAISDPTTGSSYEQYF. CDR3 sequence (DNA): TGTGCCATCAGTGACCCCACGACAGGGAGCTCCTACGAGCAGTACTTC.

This chain uses TRBV2 with TRBJ2-2; D remains unclear. CDR1 and CDR2 from the germline V gene are SNHLY and FYNNEI. V was trimmed by 5 bases and J by 7 bases, leaving 11 bases between them. The CDR3 contains 13 residues. The CDR3: CASSWTGNGELFF. CDR3 nucleotides: TGTGCCAGCAGTTGGACGGGTAACGGGGAGCTGTTTTTT.

This clonotype was detected a few times. V gene TRBV3-1 combines with J gene TRBJ2-7, with 7 bases matching TRBD2. V shed 1 base and J 5 bases; nucleotides not matched to a gene: 11. The CDR3 has 16 residues. The germline gives CDR1 LGHDT, CDR2 YNNKEL (reference sequence). The CDR3 protein is CASSQGGGPAGDEQYF. Written as DNA, the CDR3 is TGTGCCAGCAGCCAAGGAGGAGGCCCTGCGGGAGACGAGCAGTACTTC.

With regard to this clonotype: This clone may be a read error of a much larger clone one base away. The chain uses TRBV4-3 and TRBJ2-7, with D possibly being TRBD1 (6 bases). V was cut by 0 bases and J by 5 bases, with 14 bases left in between. The CDR3 contains 15 residues. Germline CDR1 and CDR2: LGHNA and YSLEER. The chain's CDR3 is CASSQEAGASHEQYF. CDR3 coding DNA: TGCGCCAGCAGCCAAGAGGCAGGGGCTTCCCACGAGCAGTACTTC.

This clonotype was seen many times. This chain connects TRBV11-2 to TRBJ1-2, with D unresolved. CDR1 SGHAT and CDR2 FQNNGV come from the germline V gene. V was trimmed by 0 bases and J by 3 bases, leaving 2 bases between them. This CDR3 has 12 residues. The DNA for the CDR3 is TGTGCCAGCAGCTTAGAGTACTATGGCTACACCTTC. It specifies CASSLEYYGYTF.

This clonotype has a handful of counts. The chain combines TRBV6-5 with TRBJ2-3; a possible D gene is TRBD1 (6 bases). Germline values: CDR1 MNHEY, CDR2 SVGAGI. The CDR3 sequence is 12 residues long. V gave up 10 bases and J gave up 4 bases, with 12 bases separating them. As DNA, the CDR3 is TGTGCCATCACAGGGTGGGCAGATACGCAGTATTTT. The encoded protein is CAITGWADTQYF.

The J gene is TRBJ2-3, the V gene TRBV2, with D hard to call. Germline V gene sequence: CDR1 SNHLY, CDR2 FYNNEI. CDR3 length equals 13 residues. Trimming took 6 bases from V and 6 from J, leaving 13 bases between them. The CDR3, as DNA: TGTGCCAGCAGCCCCGACACCCGGGATACGCAGTATTTT. Amino acid sequence: CASSPDTRDTQYF. The full variable domain, in which reference TRBV2 and TRBJ2-3 provide the parts outside the CDR3, is EPEVTQTPSHQVTQMGQEVILRCVPISNHLYFYWYRQILGQKVEFLVSFYNNEISEKSEIFDDQFSVERPDGSNFTLKIRSTKLEDSAMYFCASSPDTRDTQYFGPGTRLTVL.

This clonotype came up a few times. This sequence joins TRBV20-1 and TRBJ2-3; 9 nucleotides align to TRBD1. The trim removed 2 bases at V and 3 bases at J, leaving 9 bases unmatched. Germline CDR1 is DFQATT and CDR2 is SNEGSKA (reference sequence). This CDR3 is 16 amino acids long. In DNA form, the CDR3 reads TGCAGTGCTAGACAACTAACAGGGGGCAGGACAGATACGCAGTATTTT. Translating it yields CSARQLTGGRTDTQYF.

In this sample, this clonotype turned up a few times. V is TRBV7-2 and J is TRBJ2-1; D might be TRBD1 (6 bases). CDR1 is SGHTA and CDR2 is FQGNSA in the germline V gene. The CDR3 is 16 residues long. The germline V and J ends were trimmed by 5 bases and 8 bases, with 22 bases remaining between them. The CDR3 coding sequence is TGTGCCAGCAGCCCCAACCGGGACACAGGGACCCATGAGCAGTTCTTC. This encodes CASSPNRDTGTHEQFF. Full variable domain (remainder filled in from reference TRBV7-2 and TRBJ2-1): GAGVSQSPSNKVTEKGKDVELRCDPISGHTALYWYRQSLGQGLEFLIYFQGNSAPDKSGLPSDRFSAERTGGSVSTLTIQRTQQEDSAVYLCASSPNRDTGTHEQFFGPGTRLTVL.

V and J are TRBV12-3 or TRBV12-4 and TRBJ1-1; TRBD1 agrees at 7 bases. The CDR3 contains 13 residues. The V gene end was trimmed by 5 bases and the J gene end by 4 bases; junction bases not matched to a gene: 4. This CDR3 reads CASSPGTVTEAFF. The CDR3 coding sequence is TGTGCCAGCAGTCCCGGGACAGTCACTGAAGCTTTCTTT.

The table lists this clonotype with many counts. The CDR3 region has the DNA TGTGCCAGCAGCGTTAGCGGGAGGGTGAGCACAGATACGCAGTATTTT. Translating gives CASSVSGRVSTDTQYF. The chain combines TRBV11-2 with TRBJ2-3; 11 nucleotides agree with TRBD2. The ends lost 5 bases at V and 0 bases at J; junction bases unmatched: 4. CDR3 size: 16 residues. Germline V gene lookup returns CDR1 SGHAT and CDR2 FQNNGV.

V and J are TRBV7-2 and TRBJ2-7; weak D call: TRBD2 (6 bases). The CDR3 is 13 amino acids. The germline V gene has CDR1 SGHTA and CDR2 FQGNSA. Trimming removed 5 bases at V and 8 bases at J, with 16 bases between. The CDR3 DNA sequence: TGTGCCAGCAGCCCAAGGGAGGCAGGGAAGCAGTACTTC. Translated, it gives CASSPREAGKQYF. Complete variable domain (other parts from reference TRBV7-2 and TRBJ2-7): GAGVSQSPSNKVTEKGKDVELRCDPISGHTALYWYRQSLGQGLEFLIYFQGNSAPDKSGLPSDRFSAERTGGSVSTLTIQRTQQEDSAVYLCASSPREAGKQYFGPGTRLTVT.

This clonotype has at least ten counts. The J gene is TRBJ2-1, the V gene TRBV14; D unresolved. Between the trimmed V and J ends, which lost 4 bases and 8 bases, there was a span of 6 bases. This CDR3 comprises 11 residues. Looked up from germline, CDR1 is SGHDN and CDR2 is FVKESK. CDR3 sequence (DNA): TGTGCCAGCAGCCTTAAGCATGAGCAGTTCTTC. This translates into CASSLKHEQFF.

The chain joins TRBV4-3 to TRBJ1-6, with 7 nucleotides matching TRBD1. This CDR3 spans 15 amino acids. The V segment lost 0 bases and the J segment 12 bases; nucleotides outside the gene matches: 8. Germline values: CDR1 LGHNA, CDR2 YSLEER. Written as DNA, the CDR3 is TGCGCCAGCAGCCAAGATAGAGGGGGCATTGTACCCCTCCACTTT. As protein: CASSQDRGGIVPLHF.

This clonotype was counted between two and nine times. The chain recombines TRBV7-9 with TRBJ2-7; TRBD2 matches at 9 bases. From germline, CDR1 is SEHNR and CDR2 FQNEAQ (reference sequence). CDR3 length: 15 residues. V lost 3 bases to trimming and J lost 3 bases; unmatched junction nucleotides: 6. This CDR3 reads CASSLGSGSVYEQYF. In DNA form, the CDR3 reads TGTGCCAGCAGCTTGGGTAGCGGGAGTGTCTACGAGCAGTACTTC.

The chain has TRBV10-2 and TRBJ1-4; D gene unclear. V was cut by 10 bases and J by 0 bases, with 15 bases left in between. Germline values: CDR1 WSHSY, CDR2 SAAADI. The CDR3 contains 15 residues. The CDR3 reads CATMRETTTNEKLFF. CDR3 nucleotide sequence: TGCGCCACAATGAGAGAAACGACAACTAATGAAAAACTGTTTTTT.

A few counts support this clonotype. The chain employs TRBV9 and TRBJ2-1; a weak D match, TRBD2 (6 bases). Trimming took 0 bases from V and 2 from J, leaving 12 bases between them. This CDR3 has 16 residues. Germline lookup yields CDR1 SGDLS and CDR2 YYNGEE. CDR3 coding DNA: TGTGCCAGCAGCGTAGCGATTAGCGGAACCTACAATGAGCAGTTCTTC. It codes for CASSVAISGTYNEQFF.

V is TRBV12-3 or TRBV12-4 and J is TRBJ2-3; no clear D. Trimming left V 4 bases short and J 0 bases short, with 8 bases between. The CDR3 runs 14 residues. The chain's CDR3 is CASSSIASTDTQYF. Here the CDR3 DNA reads TGTGCCAGCAGTTCCATCGCTAGCACAGATACGCAGTATTTT.

This rearrangement joins TRBV27 to TRBJ2-5; D might be TRBD1 (8 bases). CDR3 size: 17 residues. V lost 5 bases and J lost 5, with 24 bases in between. CDR1 MNHEY and CDR2 SMNVEV come from the germline V gene (reference sequence). CDR3 residues: CASSLNYGQGSGETQYF. The CDR3 DNA reads as TGTGCCAGCAGTCTTAACTATGGACAGGGTAGCGGGGAGACCCAGTACTTC.

This clonotype was recorded a few times. The genes are TRBV30 and TRBJ2-1; D is ambiguous. Between the trimmed V and J ends, which lost 0 bases and 8 bases, there was a span of 11 bases. Per germline, CDR1 GTSNPN and CDR2 SVGIG (reference sequence). The CDR3 is made up of 13 amino acids. CDR3 sequence (DNA): TGTGCCTGGAGTGTCGGTTTGGTGGATGAGCAGTTCTTC. It codes for CAWSVGLVDEQFF.

This clonotype was observed a few times. The J gene is TRBJ1-1, the V gene TRBV7-9; 7 nucleotides align to TRBD1. CDR1 is SEHNR, CDR2 FQNEAQ, per germline (reference sequence). This CDR3 comprises 14 residues. V lost 6 bases to trimming and J lost 1 base; unmatched junction nucleotides: 5. The CDR3 DNA reads TGTGCCAGCAGTCCAAGGGGGCGGAACACTGAAGCTTTCTTT. Amino acids: CASSPRGRNTEAFF.

This clonotype was seen a handful of times. The V call is TRBV9, the J call TRBJ2-2; D possibly corresponds to TRBD2 (6 bases). The germline V gene has CDR1 SGDLS and CDR2 YYNGEE. The V end was cut by 7 bases, the J end by 4 bases, with 20 bases between. The CDR3 length is 16 residues. The DNA of the CDR3 is TGTGCCAGCGGAGGGCAGGCCGGGCGTGGCACCGGGGAGCTGTTTTTT. Residues: CASGGQAGRGTGELFF.

This clonotype was detected many times. The V call is TRBV12-3 or TRBV12-4, the J call TRBJ2-1; 7 bases are a match to TRBD2. The CDR3 is made up of 15 amino acids. V trimming: 10 bases; J trimming: 7 bases; junction bases outside the gene matches: 16. This CDR3 reads CATRPIAGLGNEQFF. In DNA, the CDR3 is TGTGCCACCAGACCAATAGCGGGCCTAGGAAATGAGCAGTTCTTC.